This T cell receptor (beta chain) was obtained from a study of T cell clonotyping in hematopoietic cell transplantation. Only a few counts were recorded for this clone. The repertoire was sequenced with immunoSEQ multiplex PCR; TCRdb's copy has only in-frame clones and lacks some. The data contain 13,000 to 15,000 clones, about three fifths of them seen just once; the ten biggest clones take up around a tenth. There are 14 residues in the CDR3. The V and J ends lost 1 base and 0 bases respectively, with 7 bases between them. CDR1 and CDR2 from the germline V gene are GTSNPN and SVGIG (reference sequence).

What was sequenced was PBMCs. The chain recombines TRBV30 with TRBJ1-5, with D tentatively TRBD1 (5 bases). The origin of this receptor is a human donor who either received an allogeneic hematopoietic cell transplant for a myeloid malignancy or was a related donor (not recorded which). Some clones in this sample may be carry-over from other donors' samples. CDR3 coding DNA: TGTGCCTGGAGTGGGGGCTTTAGCAATCAGCCCCAGCATTTT. The encoded protein is CAWSGGFSNQPQHF.